This TCR beta chain came from a study of regulatory T cells in long-lasting Graves disease. Relying on iRepertoire HTBI primers and Arm-PCR of CDR3 regions, the team built TCR beta libraries. TCRdb processed the multiplex PCR reads anew with MiXCR; each CDR3 protein has one entry. The profile covers around 480,000 distinct CDR3 sequences, with 16% appearing a single time and 10% to 15% taken by the ten largest. Time point described: newly diagnosed GD, antithyroid drugs for less than 3 months. The authors made the TCR library using RNA they extracted from PBMCs. In Xi'an, China, an endocrinology department was the source of patients. V gave up 5 bases and J gave up 3 bases, with 17 bases separating them. The germline V gene encodes CDR1 MDHEN and CDR2 SYDVKM. The CDR3 totals 15 residues. This clonotype has at least ten counts. This sample was shared with a second study, whose subject was T cells in Graves' hyperthyroidism and ophthalmopathy. This second study notes: Most thyroid-expanded clonotypes above 0.001 were also found in blood.

This sequence was found in a man aged 35 to 55 with Graves disease. This chain links TRBV28 with TRBJ2-7; D may be TRBD2 (6 bases). The specimen comprised peripheral blood mononuclear cells (PBMCs), sampled at new diagnosis, from a patient treated with antithyroid drugs. This chain's CDR3 is CASSPRDTGVYEQYF. The CDR3 DNA sequence: TGTGCCAGCAGTCCAAGGGATACGGGAGTCTACGAGCAGTACTTC.